One sample yielded the 21 T cell receptor beta chains listed below, sequenced in a study of blood T cells in healthy people across ages. The use of a sample-barcoded 5' primer and a J-beta primer mix characterized a second PCR of roughly 6 to 11 cycles. MiXCR, run by TCRdb on the 5' RACE reads, gives a single entry per CDR3 protein. Of around 970,000 distinct CDR3 sequences in the sample, approximately 50% were seen once. Input material: blood. The receptors were sampled from a woman aged 60-70 years in good health.

There are a few counts of this clonotype. This chain uses TRBV30 with TRBJ2-6; possible D gene TRBD2, 5 bases. Per germline, CDR1 GTSNPN and CDR2 SVGIG (reference sequence). The CDR3 consists of 15 residues. V dropped 2 bases and J dropped 1 base, with 9 bases sitting between them. The CDR3 region is CAWSIRTSGANVLTF. DNA of the CDR3: TGTGCCTGGAGTATTCGGACTTCTGGGGCCAACGTCCTGACTTTC.

The V gene is TRBV7-3, the J gene TRBJ2-6; no reliable D call. The V and J ends lost 2 bases and 8 bases respectively, with 7 bases between them. The CDR3 has 13 amino acids. Germline CDR1 reads SGHTA; CDR2 reads FQGTGA. CDR3 sequence: CASSLQSSNVLTF. The CDR3 bases are TGTGCCAGCAGCTTACAGAGTTCCAACGTCCTGACTTTC.

This chain uses TRBV20-1 with TRBJ2-7, with a weak D call TRBD1 (6 bases). Per the germline V gene, CDR1 is DFQATT and CDR2 is SNEGSKA (reference sequence). V lost 3 bases, J lost 3 bases, and 9 bases lay in between. The CDR3 has 12 residues. CDR3: CSARMDSYEQYF. DNA for the CDR3: TGCAGTGCTAGGATGGACAGCTACGAGCAGTACTTC.

This clonotype was seen only once. J is TRBJ2-4 and V is TRBV19; D not certain. The J call could be wrong; TRBJ2-7 is a better fit for the DNA end. The V gene's germline CDR1 is LNHDA and CDR2 SQIVND (reference sequence). This CDR3 is built from 14 residues. CDR3 sequence (DNA): TGTGCCAGTAAAGTTCAGGTCTACCACTACGAGCAGTACTTC. It translates to CASKVQVYHYEQYF.

This chain links TRBV25-1 with TRBJ2-3; TRBD2 aligns across 8 bases. J gave up 4 bases and V 5 bases, and 11 bases lay outside the gene matches. Looked up from germline, CDR1 is MGHDK and CDR2 is SYGVNS. There are 16 residues in the CDR3. The DNA of the CDR3 is TGTGCCAGCAGTTTGCACGGGGGGGGCAGGGCAGATACGCAGTATTTT. The encoded protein is CASSLHGGGRADTQYF.

This clonotype was found a few times. The chain combines TRBV20-1 with TRBJ2-1; 10 bases align to TRBD1. Germline lookup yields CDR1 DFQATT and CDR2 SNEGSKA (reference sequence). Germline trimming cut 5 bases from V and 11 bases from J; bases unmatched to any gene: 12. There are 14 residues in the CDR3. The CDR3 region has the DNA TGCAGTGCTGCGACCGGGACAGGGGTTTTTAAGCAGTTCTTC. Translated: CSAATGTGVFKQFF.

This clonotype was found a few times. V gene TRBV27 combines with J gene TRBJ2-1; D perhaps matches TRBD1 (5 bases). The germline V gene encodes CDR1 MNHEY and CDR2 SMNVEV (reference sequence). The length of the CDR3 is 14 residues. Trimming took 10 bases from V and 0 from J, leaving 13 bases between them. The CDR3 here is CATLLRGSYNEQFF. CDR3 nucleotides: TGTGCCACTCTACTTAGGGGCTCCTACAATGAGCAGTTCTTC.

The rearrangement links TRBV7-2 to TRBJ2-1, with TRBD2 identical over 8 bases. The CDR3 has 15 residues. Trimming at V came to 6 bases and at J to 5 bases, leaving 9 bases not matched to a gene. Germline CDR1 and CDR2: SGHTA and FQGNSA. The CDR3 spells CASRRPGLVDNEQFF. The CDR3 bases are TGTGCCAGCAGGAGGCCGGGACTAGTGGACAATGAGCAGTTCTTC.

This chain links TRBV12-3 or TRBV12-4 with TRBJ2-7; D is ambiguous. V was cut by 3 bases and J by 0 bases, with 6 bases left in between. The CDR3 runs to 13 residues. The CDR3 sequence is CASSFDISYEQYF. In nucleotides, the CDR3 is TGTGCCAGCAGTTTCGACATCTCCTACGAGCAGTACTTC.

The chain couples TRBV7-9 to TRBJ2-1; D ambiguous. CDR1 is SEHNR, CDR2 FQNEAQ, per germline (reference sequence). The CDR3 has 12 residues. Trimming took off 3 bases at V and 9 bases at J, with 9 bases between the two ends. The CDR3 region has the DNA TGTGCCAGCAGCTTTTCGCAGGTTGAGCAGTTCTTC. Amino acid sequence: CASSFSQVEQFF.

This clonotype was seen more than once but under ten times. The chain is built from TRBV4-2 and TRBJ2-3, with 11 bases identical to TRBD1. The CDR3 is 15 residues long. V dropped 4 bases and J dropped 3; count of bases not matched to a gene: 3. Germline V lookup: CDR1 LGHNA, CDR2 YNFKEQ. Here the CDR3 DNA reads TGTGCCAGCAGCCCGGGGGACAGGGGGACAGATACGCAGTATTTT. The encoded protein is CASSPGDRGTDTQYF.

The chain recombines TRBV28 with TRBJ1-5, with a tentative D call TRBD1 (5 bases). V lost 7 bases and J 0 bases, leaving 19 bases between the germline ends. The CDR3 spans 17 residues. Germline CDR1 and CDR2: MDHEN and SYDVKM. The chain's CDR3 is CASTSSGDGNSNQPQHF. The DNA of the CDR3 is TGTGCCAGCACCTCAAGCGGGGACGGAAATAGCAATCAGCCCCAGCATTTT. The variable domain in full, completed from reference TRBV28 and TRBJ1-5, reads DVKVTQSSRYLVKRTGEKVFLECVQDMDHENMFWYRQDPGLGLRLIYFSYDVKMKEKGDIPEGYSVSREKKERFSLILESASTNQTSMYLCASTSSGDGNSNQPQHFGDGTRLSIL.

This rearrangement joins TRBV4-2 to TRBJ2-6, with 12 bases matching TRBD2. Germline loops: CDR1 LGHNA, CDR2 YNFKEQ. V shed 4 bases, J shed 2 bases, and the junction held 3 bases outside the gene matches. The CDR3 is 17 residues long. The CDR3 DNA follows: TGTGCCAGCAGCCCTAGCGGGAGGGCCGCTGGGGCCAACGTCCTGACTTTC. Translation: CASSPSGRAAGANVLTF.

This chain links TRBV9 with TRBJ2-7; D is perhaps TRBD2 (6 bases). In germline, CDR1 is SGDLS, CDR2 YYNGEE. V gave up 4 bases and J gave up 8 bases, with 22 bases separating them. The CDR3 extends over 15 amino acids. The CDR3 spells CASSPSGGTRKKQYF. CDR3 bases: TGTGCCAGCAGCCCATCTGGCGGGACCCGAAAAAAGCAGTACTTC.

This clonotype was recorded many times. The J gene is TRBJ2-7, the V gene TRBV7-2; a weak D match, TRBD1 (5 bases). This CDR3 comprises 13 residues. Germline values: CDR1 SGHTA, CDR2 FQGNSA. V lost 3 bases to trimming and J lost 3 bases, with 9 bases between them. The CDR3 region has the DNA TGTGCCAGCAGCTTGGACACTAACTACGAGCAGTACTTC. Its translation: CASSLDTNYEQYF.

A word on this clonotype: The junction departs from germline at one end; a sequencing error may be responsible. The V gene is TRBV18, the J gene TRBJ2-3; D not certain. Looked up from germline, CDR1 is KGHSH and CDR2 is LQKENI. This CDR3 region has 16 residues. CDR3 amino acids: CANSPERAGGTDTQYF. The CDR3 DNA sequence: TGTGCCAACTCACCAGAGCGAGCAGGCGGAACAGATACGCAGTATTTT. Complete variable domain (other parts from reference TRBV18 and TRBJ2-3): NAGVMQNPRHLVRRRGQEARLRCSPMKGHSHVYWYRQLPEEGLKFMVYLQKENIIDESGMPKERFSAEFPKEGPSILRIQQVVRGDSAAYFCANSPERAGGTDTQYFGPGTRLTVL.

The table lists this clonotype with a few counts. V gene TRBV29-1 combines with J gene TRBJ2-5; 7 positions agree with TRBD2. CDR1 and CDR2 from the germline V gene are SQVTM and ANQGSEA. CDR3 size: 14 residues. V gave up 2 bases and J gave up 1 base; unmatched junction bases: 4. The CDR3 DNA follows: TGCAGCGTTGAATCAGCGGGACTCCAAGAGACCCAGTACTTC. This translates into CSVESAGLQETQYF.

This clonotype appeared a few times. An end of the junction differs from the germline gene, which may be a read error. The chain couples TRBV9 to TRBJ2-3; D is possibly TRBD1 (6 bases). Germline-derived CDR1 and CDR2 are SGDLS and YYNGEE. The CDR3 runs to 13 residues. In DNA, the CDR3 is TGCGCCAGCAGTGTAGGACAGACAGATACGCAGTATTTT. Encoded protein: CASSVGQTDTQYF.

This clonotype was seen only a few times. An end of the junction differs from the germline gene, which may be a read error. V gene TRBV11-1 combines with J gene TRBJ2-7, with a tentative D call TRBD1 (6 bases). The CDR3 contains 16 residues. Per the germline V gene, CDR1 is SGHAT and CDR2 is FQDESV (reference sequence). CDR3: CASSMNRDPSVGEQYF. The CDR3 coding sequence is TGTGCTAGCAGCATGAACAGGGACCCATCTGTGGGAGAGCAGTACTTC.

This chain joins TRBV5-6 and TRBJ2-3; the match to TRBD2 covers 13 bases. In germline, CDR1 is SGHDT, CDR2 YYEEEE. The J segment lost 4 bases and the V segment lost 5 bases, leaving 16 bases of the junction unmatched. This CDR3 comprises 19 residues. CDR3 sequence reads: CASRTGLAGAPLIPDTQYF. The CDR3 DNA reads TGTGCCAGCAGAACCGGACTAGCGGGAGCACCCCTCATCCCAGATACGCAGTATTTT.

The chain links TRBV5-1 to TRBJ2-4; 7 nucleotides line up with TRBD1. This CDR3 region has 14 residues. J gave up 4 bases and V 4 bases, and 5 bases lay outside the gene matches. CDR1 and CDR2 from the germline V gene are SGHRS and YFSETQ. CDR3 nucleotides: TGCGCCAGCAGCGATAGACAGGGAAAAAACATTCAGTACTTC. Translated: CASSDRQGKNIQYF.